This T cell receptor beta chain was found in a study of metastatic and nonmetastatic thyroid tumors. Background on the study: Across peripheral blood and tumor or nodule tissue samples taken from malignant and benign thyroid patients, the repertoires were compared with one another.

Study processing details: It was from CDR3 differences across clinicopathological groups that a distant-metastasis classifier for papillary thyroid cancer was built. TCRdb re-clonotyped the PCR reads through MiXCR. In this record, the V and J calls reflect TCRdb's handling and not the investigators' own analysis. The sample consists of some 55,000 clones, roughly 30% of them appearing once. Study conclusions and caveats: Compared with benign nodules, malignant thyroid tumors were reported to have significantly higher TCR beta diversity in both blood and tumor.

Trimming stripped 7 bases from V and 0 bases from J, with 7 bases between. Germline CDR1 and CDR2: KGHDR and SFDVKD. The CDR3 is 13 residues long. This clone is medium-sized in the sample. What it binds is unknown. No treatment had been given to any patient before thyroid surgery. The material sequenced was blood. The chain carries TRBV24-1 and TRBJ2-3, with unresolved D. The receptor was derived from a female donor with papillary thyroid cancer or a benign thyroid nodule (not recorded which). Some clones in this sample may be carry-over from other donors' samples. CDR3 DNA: TGTGCCACCAGCCGTGGGAGCACAGATACGCAGTATTTT. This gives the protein CATSRGSTDTQYF.